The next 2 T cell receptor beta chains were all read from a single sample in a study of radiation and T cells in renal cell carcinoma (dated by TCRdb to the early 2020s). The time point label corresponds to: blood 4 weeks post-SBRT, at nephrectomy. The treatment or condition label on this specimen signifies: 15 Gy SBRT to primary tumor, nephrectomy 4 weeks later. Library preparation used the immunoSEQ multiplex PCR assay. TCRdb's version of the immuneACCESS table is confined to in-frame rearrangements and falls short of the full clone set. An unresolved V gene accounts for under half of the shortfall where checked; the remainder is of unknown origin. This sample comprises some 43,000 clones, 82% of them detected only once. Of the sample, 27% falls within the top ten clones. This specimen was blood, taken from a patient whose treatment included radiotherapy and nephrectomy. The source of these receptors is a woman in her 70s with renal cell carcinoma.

The CDR3 DNA is TGTGCCAGCAGCTTAGCCGGGACAGGGAAACTCGAGCAGTACTTC. Protein: CASSLAGTGKLEQYF. V is TRBV7-2 and J is TRBJ2-7, with 9 bases that match TRBD1. V dropped 0 bases and J dropped 6; count of bases not matched to a gene: 6. Germline V gene lookup returns CDR1 SGHTA and CDR2 FQGNSA. The CDR3 covers 15 residues.

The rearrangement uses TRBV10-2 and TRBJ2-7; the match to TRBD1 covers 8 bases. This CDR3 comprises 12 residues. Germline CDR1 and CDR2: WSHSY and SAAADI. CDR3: CATGTGPYEQYF. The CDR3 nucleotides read TGCGCTACCGGGACAGGACCCTACGAGCAGTACTTC.